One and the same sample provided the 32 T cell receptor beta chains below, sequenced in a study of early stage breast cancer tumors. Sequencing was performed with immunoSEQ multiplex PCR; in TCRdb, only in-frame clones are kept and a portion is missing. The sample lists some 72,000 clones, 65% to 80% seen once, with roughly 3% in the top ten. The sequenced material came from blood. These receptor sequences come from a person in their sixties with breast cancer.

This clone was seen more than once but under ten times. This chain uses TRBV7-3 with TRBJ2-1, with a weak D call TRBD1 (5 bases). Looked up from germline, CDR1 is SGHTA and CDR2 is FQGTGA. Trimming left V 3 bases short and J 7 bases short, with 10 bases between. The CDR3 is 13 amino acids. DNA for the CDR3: TGTGCCAGCAGCTTGGGGCCGGAGAATGAGCAGTTCTTC. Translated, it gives CASSLGPENEQFF.

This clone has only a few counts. CDR3 coding DNA: TGTGCCAGCAGCGCCCCGGGACAGAGGAATTCACCCCTCCACTTT. This translates into CASSAPGQRNSPLHF. This sequence joins TRBV5-4 and TRBJ1-6; 7 bases are shared with TRBD1. The germline V gene encodes CDR1 SGHNT and CDR2 YYREEE (reference sequence). CDR3 length: 15 residues. Trimming at V came to 4 bases and at J to 7 bases, leaving 8 bases not matched to a gene. The full variable domain, completed using reference TRBV5-4 and TRBJ1-6, is ETGVTQSPTHLIKTRGQQVTLRCSSQSGHNTVSWYQQALGQGPQFIFQYYREEENGRGNFPPRFSGLQFPNYSSELNVNALELDDSALYLCASSAPGQRNSPLHFGNGTRLTVT.

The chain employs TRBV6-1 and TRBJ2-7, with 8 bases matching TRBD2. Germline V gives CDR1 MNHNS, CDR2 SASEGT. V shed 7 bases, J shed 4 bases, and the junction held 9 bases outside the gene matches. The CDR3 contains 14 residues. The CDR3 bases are TGTGCCAGCAAACTAACTAGCGGAGAATACGAGCAGTACTTC. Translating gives CASKLTSGEYEQYF.

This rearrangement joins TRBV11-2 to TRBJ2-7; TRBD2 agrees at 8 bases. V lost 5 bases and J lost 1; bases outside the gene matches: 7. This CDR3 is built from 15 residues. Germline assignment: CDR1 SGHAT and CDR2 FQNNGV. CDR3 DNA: TGTGCCAGCAGCCGCGGCAGCGGGGGATCCTACGAGCAGTACTTC. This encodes CASSRGSGGSYEQYF.

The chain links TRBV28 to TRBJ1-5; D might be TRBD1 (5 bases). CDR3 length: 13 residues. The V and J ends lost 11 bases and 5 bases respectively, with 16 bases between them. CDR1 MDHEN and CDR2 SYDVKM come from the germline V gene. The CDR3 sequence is CAVAAGWDQPQHF. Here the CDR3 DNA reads TGTGCCGTGGCGGCAGGGTGGGATCAGCCCCAGCATTTT.

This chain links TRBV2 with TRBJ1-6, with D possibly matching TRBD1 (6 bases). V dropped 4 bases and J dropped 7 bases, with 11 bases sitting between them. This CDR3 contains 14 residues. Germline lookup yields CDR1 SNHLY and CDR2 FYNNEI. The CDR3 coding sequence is TGTGCCAGCAGTGGGACAGCGGGAAATTCACCCCTCCACTTT. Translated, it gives CASSGTAGNSPLHF. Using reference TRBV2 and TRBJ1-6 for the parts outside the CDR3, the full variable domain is EPEVTQTPSHQVTQMGQEVILRCVPISNHLYFYWYRQILGQKVEFLVSFYNNEISEKSEIFDDQFSVERPDGSNFTLKIRSTKLEDSAMYFCASSGTAGNSPLHFGNGTRLTVT.

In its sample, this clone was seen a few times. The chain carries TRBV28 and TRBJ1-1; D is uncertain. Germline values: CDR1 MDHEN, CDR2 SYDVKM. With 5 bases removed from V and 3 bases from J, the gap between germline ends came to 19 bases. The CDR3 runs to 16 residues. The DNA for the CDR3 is TGTGCCAGCAGTCCCCCGGTGGCTTCCCGTTACACTGAAGCTTTCTTT. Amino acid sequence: CASSPPVASRYTEAFF.

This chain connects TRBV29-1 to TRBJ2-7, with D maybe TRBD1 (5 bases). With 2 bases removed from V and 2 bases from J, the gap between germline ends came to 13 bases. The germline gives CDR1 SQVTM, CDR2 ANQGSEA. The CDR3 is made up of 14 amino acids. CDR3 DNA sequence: TGCAGCGTTGAACAGGCAGGGCCCCCCTACGAGCAGTACTTC. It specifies CSVEQAGPPYEQYF.

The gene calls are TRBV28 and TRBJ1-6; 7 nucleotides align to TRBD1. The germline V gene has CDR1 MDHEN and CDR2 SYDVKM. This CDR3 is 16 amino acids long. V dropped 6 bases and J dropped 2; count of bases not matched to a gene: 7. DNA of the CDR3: TGTGCCAGCAGGAGGGGACAGACAACCTATAATTCACCCCTCCACTTT. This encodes CASRRGQTTYNSPLHF.

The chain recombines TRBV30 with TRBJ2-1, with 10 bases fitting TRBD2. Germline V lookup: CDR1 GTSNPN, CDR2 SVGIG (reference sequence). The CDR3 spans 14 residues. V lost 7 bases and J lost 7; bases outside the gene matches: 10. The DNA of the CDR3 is TGTGCCTCCGGAGCGGGAGGGGGCCGGAATGAGCAGTTCTTC. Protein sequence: CASGAGGGRNEQFF.

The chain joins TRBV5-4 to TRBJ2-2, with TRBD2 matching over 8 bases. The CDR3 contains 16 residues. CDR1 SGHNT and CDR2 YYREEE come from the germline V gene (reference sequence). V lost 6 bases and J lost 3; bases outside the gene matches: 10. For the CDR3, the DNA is TGTGCCAGCACCCTCGACGGGGGGGACCACACCGGGGAGCTGTTTTTT. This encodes CASTLDGGDHTGELFF.

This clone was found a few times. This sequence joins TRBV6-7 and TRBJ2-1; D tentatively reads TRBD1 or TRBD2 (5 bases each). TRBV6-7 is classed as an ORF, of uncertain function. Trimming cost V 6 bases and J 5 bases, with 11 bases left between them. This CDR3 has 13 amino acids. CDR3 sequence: CASRGRYHNEQFF. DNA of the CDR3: TGTGCCAGCAGGGGACGGTACCACAATGAGCAGTTCTTC.

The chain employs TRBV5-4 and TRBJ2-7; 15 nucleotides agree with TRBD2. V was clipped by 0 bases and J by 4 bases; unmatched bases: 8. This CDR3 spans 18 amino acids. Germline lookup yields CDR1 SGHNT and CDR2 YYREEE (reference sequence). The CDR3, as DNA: TGTGCCAGCAGCTTGGTAGGACTAGCGGGAGGGCCGCAGTACGAGCAGTACTTC. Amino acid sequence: CASSLVGLAGGPQYEQYF.

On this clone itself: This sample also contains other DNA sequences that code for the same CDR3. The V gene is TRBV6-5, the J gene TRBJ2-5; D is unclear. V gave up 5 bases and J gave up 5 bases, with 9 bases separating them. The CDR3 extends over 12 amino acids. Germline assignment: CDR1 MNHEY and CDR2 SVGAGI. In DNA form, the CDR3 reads TGTGCCAGCAGTCCCGGTCGGGAGACCCAGTACTTC. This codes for CASSPGRETQYF.

DNA of the CDR3: TGTGCCAGCAGCTATGGGCAAACCCTCATGAACACTGAAGCTTTCTTT. Encoded protein: CASSYGQTLMNTEAFF. The chain combines TRBV11-2 with TRBJ1-1; the D is unclear. The CDR3 is 16 amino acids. Germline V gene lookup returns CDR1 SGHAT and CDR2 FQNNGV. Trimming removed 4 bases at V and 0 bases at J, with 15 bases between.

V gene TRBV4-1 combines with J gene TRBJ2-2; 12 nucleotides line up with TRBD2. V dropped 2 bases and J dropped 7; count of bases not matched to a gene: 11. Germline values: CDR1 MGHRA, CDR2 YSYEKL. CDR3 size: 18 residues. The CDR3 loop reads CASSQLAGGPRSRGELFF. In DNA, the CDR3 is TGCGCCAGCAGCCAACTAGCGGGGGGGCCGCGGAGTCGCGGGGAGCTGTTTTTT.

This chain's CDR3 is CASSLLATSGEAEQFF. CDR3 in DNA: TGTGCCAGCAGCTTGCTGGCCACTAGCGGGGAGGCTGAGCAGTTCTTC. The chain is built from TRBV7-3 and TRBJ2-1; 10 positions match TRBD2. Germline CDR1 is SGHTA and CDR2 is FQGTGA. V was clipped by 3 bases and J by 9 bases; unmatched bases: 11. The CDR3 has 16 residues.

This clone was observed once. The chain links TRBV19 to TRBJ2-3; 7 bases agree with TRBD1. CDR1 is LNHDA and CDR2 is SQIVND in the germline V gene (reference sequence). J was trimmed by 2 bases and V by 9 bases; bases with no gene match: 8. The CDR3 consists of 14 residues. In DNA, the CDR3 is TGTGCCAGCGTTGACAGGGCGGACACAGATACGCAGTATTTT. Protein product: CASVDRADTDTQYF.

CDR3 residues: CASSLSPARVTTDTQYF. The CDR3 DNA reads as TGTGCCAGCAGCTTGAGTCCAGCACGCGTCACCACAGATACGCAGTATTTT. The chain employs TRBV5-4 and TRBJ2-3; no clear D. The CDR3 has 17 amino acids. The germline V gene has CDR1 SGHNT and CDR2 YYREEE (reference sequence). Trimming removed 1 base from V and 2 bases from J, with 17 bases in between.

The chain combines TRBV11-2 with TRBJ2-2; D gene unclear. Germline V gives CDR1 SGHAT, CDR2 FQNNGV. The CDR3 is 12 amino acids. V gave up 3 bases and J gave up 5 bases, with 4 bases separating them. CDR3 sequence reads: CASSFGTGELFF. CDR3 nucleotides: TGTGCCAGCAGCTTTGGTACCGGGGAGCTGTTTTTT.

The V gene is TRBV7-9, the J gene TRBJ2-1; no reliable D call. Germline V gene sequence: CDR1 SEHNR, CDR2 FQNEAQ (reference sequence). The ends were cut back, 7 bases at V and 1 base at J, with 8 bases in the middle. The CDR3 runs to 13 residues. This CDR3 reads CASNQASYNEQFF. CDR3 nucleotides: TGTGCCAGCAACCAGGCGTCCTACAATGAGCAGTTCTTC. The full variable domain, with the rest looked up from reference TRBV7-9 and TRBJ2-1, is DTGVSQNPRHKITKRGQNVTFRCDPISEHNRLYWYRQTLGQGPEFLTYFQNEAQLEKSRLLSDRFSAERPKGSFSTLEIQRTEQGDSAMYLCASNQASYNEQFFGPGTRLTVL.

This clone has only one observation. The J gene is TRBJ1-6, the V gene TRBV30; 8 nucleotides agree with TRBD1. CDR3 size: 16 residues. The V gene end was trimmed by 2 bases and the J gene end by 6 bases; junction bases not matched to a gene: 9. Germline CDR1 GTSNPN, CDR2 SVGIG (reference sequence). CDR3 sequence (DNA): TGTGCCTGGAGTCCAAAATCGGGACAGGCTAATTCACCCCTCCACTTT. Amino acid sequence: CAWSPKSGQANSPLHF.

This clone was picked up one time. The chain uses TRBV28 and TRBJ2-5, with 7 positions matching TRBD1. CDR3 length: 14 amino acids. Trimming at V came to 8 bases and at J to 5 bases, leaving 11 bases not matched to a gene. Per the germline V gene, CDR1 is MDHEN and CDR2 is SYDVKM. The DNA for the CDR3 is TGTGCCAGCGAGACACAGGGGTACGTTGAGACCCAGTACTTC. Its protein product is CASETQGYVETQYF. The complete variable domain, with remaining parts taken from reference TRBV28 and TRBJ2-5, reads DVKVTQSSRYLVKRTGEKVFLECVQDMDHENMFWYRQDPGLGLRLIYFSYDVKMKEKGDIPEGYSVSREKKERFSLILESASTNQTSMYLCASETQGYVETQYFGPGTRLLVL.

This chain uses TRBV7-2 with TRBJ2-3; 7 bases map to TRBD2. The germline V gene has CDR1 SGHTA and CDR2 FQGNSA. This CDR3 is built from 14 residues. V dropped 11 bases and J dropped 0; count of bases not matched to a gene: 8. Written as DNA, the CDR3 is TGTGCCTCGGCGGGACTATCTAGCACAGATACGCAGTATTTT. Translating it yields CASAGLSSTDTQYF.

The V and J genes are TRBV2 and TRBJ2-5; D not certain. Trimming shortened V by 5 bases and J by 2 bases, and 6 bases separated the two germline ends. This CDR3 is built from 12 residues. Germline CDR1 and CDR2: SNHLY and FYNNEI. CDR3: CASSSGQETQYF. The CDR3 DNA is TGTGCCAGCAGTTCTGGACAAGAGACCCAGTACTTC. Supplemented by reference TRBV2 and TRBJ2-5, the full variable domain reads EPEVTQTPSHQVTQMGQEVILRCVPISNHLYFYWYRQILGQKVEFLVSFYNNEISEKSEIFDDQFSVERPDGSNFTLKIRSTKLEDSAMYFCASSSGQETQYFGPGTRLLVL.

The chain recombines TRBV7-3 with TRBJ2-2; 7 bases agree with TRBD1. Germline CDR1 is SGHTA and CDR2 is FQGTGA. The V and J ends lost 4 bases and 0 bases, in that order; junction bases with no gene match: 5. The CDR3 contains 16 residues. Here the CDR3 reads CASSSAGTANTGELFF. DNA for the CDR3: TGTGCCAGCAGCTCCGCCGGGACAGCGAACACCGGGGAGCTGTTTTTT.

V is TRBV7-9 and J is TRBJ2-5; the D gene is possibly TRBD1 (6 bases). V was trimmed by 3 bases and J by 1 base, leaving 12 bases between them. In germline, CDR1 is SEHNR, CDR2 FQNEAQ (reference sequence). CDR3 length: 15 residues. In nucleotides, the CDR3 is TGTGCCAGCAGCTTTAGCCCGGACAGCCAAGAGACCCAGTACTTC. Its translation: CASSFSPDSQETQYF.

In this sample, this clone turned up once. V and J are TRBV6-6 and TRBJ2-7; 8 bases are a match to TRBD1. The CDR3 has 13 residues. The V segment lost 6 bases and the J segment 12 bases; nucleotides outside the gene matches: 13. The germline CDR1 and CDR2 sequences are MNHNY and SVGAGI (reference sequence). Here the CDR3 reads CASRLPGQAEGYF. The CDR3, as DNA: TGTGCCAGCAGACTACCGGGACAGGCGGAGGGGTACTTC.

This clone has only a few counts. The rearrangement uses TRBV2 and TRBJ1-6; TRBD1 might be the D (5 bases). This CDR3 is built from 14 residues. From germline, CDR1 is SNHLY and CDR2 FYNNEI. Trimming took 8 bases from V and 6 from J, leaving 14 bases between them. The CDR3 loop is CASRWDGSNSPLHF. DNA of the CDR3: TGTGCCAGCCGCTGGGACGGATCTAATTCACCCCTCCACTTT.

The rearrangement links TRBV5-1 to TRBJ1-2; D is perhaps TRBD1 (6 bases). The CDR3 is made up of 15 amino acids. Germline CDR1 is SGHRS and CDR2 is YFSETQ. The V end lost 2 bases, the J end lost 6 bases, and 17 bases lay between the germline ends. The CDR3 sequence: CASSFQGGQRDGYTF. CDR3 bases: TGCGCCAGCAGCTTCCAAGGGGGGCAAAGGGATGGCTACACCTTC.

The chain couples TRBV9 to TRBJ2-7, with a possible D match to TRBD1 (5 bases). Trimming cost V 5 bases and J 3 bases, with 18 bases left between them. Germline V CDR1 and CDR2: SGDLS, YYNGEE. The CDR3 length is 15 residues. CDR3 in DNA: TGTGCCAGCAGTCCCCGGCTGGGGCAAGTCTACGAGCAGTACTTC. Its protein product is CASSPRLGQVYEQYF.

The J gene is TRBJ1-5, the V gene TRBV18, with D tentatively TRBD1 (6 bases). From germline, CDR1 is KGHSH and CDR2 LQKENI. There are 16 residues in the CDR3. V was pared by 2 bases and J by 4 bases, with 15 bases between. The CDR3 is CASSPTRDIGNQPQHF. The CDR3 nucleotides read TGTGCCAGCTCACCAACCAGGGACATCGGAAATCAGCCCCAGCATTTT.